This TCR beta chain was identified during a study of CD8 T cells in ankylosing spondylitis. General study results and limits: Disease-linked clones were CD8+ and relatively rare in peripheral blood. It was reported that disease-linked clones were significantly enriched in matched ankylosing spondylitis synovial fluid. Some motif variants had been reported before (in reactive arthritis synovial fluid and blood). Blood from ankylosing spondylitis patients appeared to carry a characteristic eight-variant TCR beta motif.

A quantitative 5'-RACE method, one with molecular barcodes, was used to make TCR beta libraries. TCRdb re-analysed the 5' RACE reads in MiXCR, keeping a single row per CDR3 protein. The top ten hold approximately 1% of the sample, which has roughly 440,000 distinct CDR3 sequences, approximately 17% seen once. Trimming took off 0 bases at V and 0 bases at J, with 12 bases between the two ends. This CDR3 has 16 residues. Germline V gives CDR1 SGHRS, CDR2 YFSETQ. Concerning this clonotype itself: Its antigen is still unknown.

What was sequenced was blood, either unsorted or a sorted T cell fraction (not recorded which). The TCR comes from a male donor with ankylosing spondylitis. The chain carries TRBV5-1 and TRBJ2-5; possibly TRBD1 for D (5 bases). This chain's CDR3 is CASSLGGSAYQETQYF. CDR3 bases: TGCGCCAGCAGCTTGGGGGGCTCGGCCTACCAAGAGACCCAGTACTTC.